The 27 T cell receptor beta chains reported below all come from one sample, sequenced in a study of OX40 agonist ivuxolimab in advanced cancers. Sequencing used immunoSEQ multiplex PCR; TCRdb keeps in-frame clones, though not all of them. The sample contains 50,000 to 65,000 clones, around 86% of which appear only once. The sample consisted of CD4+ or CD8+ T cells sorted from blood, taken in a trial of the OX40 agonist ivuxolimab. The receptor set was obtained from an adult with an advanced solid tumor such as melanoma, head and neck, liver or kidney cancer.

The chain recombines TRBV7-2 with TRBJ1-3, with no clear D. CDR3 size: 14 residues. The germline V and J ends were trimmed by 5 bases and 0 bases, with 8 bases remaining between them. Germline assignment: CDR1 SGHTA and CDR2 FQGNSA. CDR3 sequence reads: CASSQEISGNTIYF. The CDR3 nucleotides are TGTGCCAGCAGCCAAGAGATCTCTGGAAACACCATATATTTT. The variable domain in full, completed from reference TRBV7-2 and TRBJ1-3, reads GAGVSQSPSNKVTEKGKDVELRCDPISGHTALYWYRQSLGQGLEFLIYFQGNSAPDKSGLPSDRFSAERTGGSVSTLTIQRTQQEDSAVYLCASSQEISGNTIYFGEGSWLTVV.

The rearrangement links TRBV5-4 to TRBJ2-1; 7 bases are a match to TRBD2. The CDR3 runs 16 residues. Germline V CDR1 and CDR2: SGHNT, YYREEE (reference sequence). Trimming removed 0 bases from V and 0 bases from J; junction bases left unmatched: 3. The CDR3 DNA is TGTGCCAGCAGCTTGGCCGGGACTACCTCCTACAATGAGCAGTTCTTC. Translating gives CASSLAGTTSYNEQFF. The entire variable domain, with the rest obtained from reference TRBV5-4 and TRBJ2-1, is as follows: ETGVTQSPTHLIKTRGQQVTLRCSSQSGHNTVSWYQQALGQGPQFIFQYYREEENGRGNFPPRFSGLQFPNYSSELNVNALELDDSALYLCASSLAGTTSYNEQFFGPGTRLTVL.

CDR3 coding DNA: TGTGCCTGGAGTGTTCTCGAGAACCCCTACGAGCAGTACTTC. As protein: CAWSVLENPYEQYF. V gene TRBV30 combines with J gene TRBJ2-7; D unresolved. This CDR3 comprises 14 residues. Germline V gene sequence: CDR1 GTSNPN, CDR2 SVGIG (reference sequence). The germline V and J ends were trimmed by 0 bases and 2 bases, with 11 bases remaining between them.

The rearrangement joins TRBV19 to TRBJ2-3; the D call may be TRBD1 or TRBD2 (7 bases each). The CDR3 length is 16 residues. Trimming cost V 7 bases and J 3 bases, with 20 bases left between them. Germline CDR1 reads LNHDA; CDR2 reads SQIVND (reference sequence). The CDR3 is CASTPGGGLWTDTQYF. Here the CDR3 DNA reads TGTGCCAGTACCCCAGGGGGGGGATTGTGGACAGATACGCAGTATTTT.

The sample holds a few counts of this clone. The CDR3 coding sequence is TGTGCCAGTAGTATAGCGACAGGGGAGGGTAACTACAATGAGCAGTTCTTC. It encodes CASSIATGEGNYNEQFF. V and J are TRBV19 and TRBJ2-1; weak D call: TRBD1 (8 bases). The CDR3 loop spans 17 amino acids. Germline loops: CDR1 LNHDA, CDR2 SQIVND (reference sequence). V was shortened by 1 base and J by 3 bases, with 16 bases between the two germline ends.

This chain links TRBV7-4 with TRBJ2-5; D is undetermined. V lost 5 bases, J lost 4 bases, and 23 bases lay in between. Germline V gene lookup returns CDR1 SGHVT and CDR2 SQSDAQ. The CDR3 covers 17 residues. The CDR3 spells CASSPLGRSRRRETQYF. The CDR3 DNA reads TGTGCCAGCAGCCCCCTGGGAAGGTCCCGCCGTAGAGAGACCCAGTACTTC. Based on the CDR3 plus reference TRBV7-4 and TRBJ2-5, the full variable domain is GAGVSQSPRYKVAKRGRDVALRCDSISGHVTLYWYRQTLGQGSEVLTYSQSDAQRDKSGRPSGRFSAERPERSVSTLKIQRTEQGDSAVYLCASSPLGRSRRRETQYFGPGTRLLVL.

The chain couples TRBV11-2 to TRBJ2-1, with 11 bases matching TRBD2. The V and J ends lost 3 bases and 11 bases, in that order; junction bases with no gene match: 9. Germline V CDR1 and CDR2: SGHAT, FQNNGV. CDR3 length: 15 residues. The CDR3 sequence is CASSLEPGLAAQQFF. The CDR3 nucleotides are TGTGCCAGCAGCTTGGAACCGGGACTAGCGGCACAGCAGTTCTTC.

This chain connects TRBV6-1 to TRBJ2-5, with 12 bases identical to TRBD2. CDR1 MNHNS and CDR2 SASEGT come from the germline V gene. This CDR3 has 15 residues. With 5 bases clipped from V and 2 bases from J, the junction kept 3 bases outside the gene matches. The CDR3 DNA reads as TGTGCCAGCAGTCTAGCGGGGGGGGCTCAAGAGACCCAGTACTTC. Its translation: CASSLAGGAQETQYF.

Relative to its sample, this clone is medium-sized. The chain couples TRBV20-1 to TRBJ2-1, with D uncertain. The CDR3 covers 11 residues. V gave up 3 bases and J gave up 7 bases, with 7 bases separating them. Germline V gene sequence: CDR1 DFQATT, CDR2 SNEGSKA (reference sequence). CDR3 in DNA: TGCAGTGCTAGCGTCTGGAATGAGCAGTTCTTC. The encoded protein is CSASVWNEQFF.

This chain's CDR3 is CASSVALGQGAGDTQYF. The CDR3 DNA reads TGTGCCAGCAGCGTAGCTCTGGGACAGGGCGCAGGAGATACGCAGTATTTT. The V gene is TRBV9, the J gene TRBJ2-3, with TRBD1 matching 9 bases. Germline V gene data show CDR1 as SGDLS and CDR2 as YYNGEE. Germline trimming cut 0 bases from V and 5 bases from J; bases unmatched to any gene: 10. CDR3 length equals 17 residues.

The chain combines TRBV30 with TRBJ2-1; the D gene is possibly TRBD2 (6 bases). The CDR3 covers 15 residues. Trimming cost V 2 bases and J 0 bases, with 11 bases left between them. Germline V CDR1 and CDR2: GTSNPN, SVGIG (reference sequence). CDR3 bases: TGTGCCTGGAGTAAAGCGGGCGACTCCTACAATGAGCAGTTCTTC. Translated, it gives CAWSKAGDSYNEQFF. Full variable domain (missing parts from reference TRBV30 and TRBJ2-1): SQTIHQWPATLVQPVGSPLSLECTVEGTSNPNLYWYRQAAGRGLQLLFYSVGIGQISSEVPQNLSASRPQDRQFILSSKKLLLSDSGFYLCAWSKAGDSYNEQFFGPGTRLTVL.

The chain carries TRBV10-3 and TRBJ2-3; tentative D call: TRBD2 (7 bases). From germline, CDR1 is ENHRY and CDR2 SYGVKD. V was clipped by 4 bases and J by 0 bases, with 11 bases between them. The CDR3 is 15 residues long. As DNA, the CDR3 is TGTGCCATCAGTGTTGGGGGGGCGAGCACAGATACGCAGTATTTT. Amino acid sequence: CAISVGGASTDTQYF.

This chain uses TRBV19 with TRBJ1-2, with D tentatively TRBD1 (6 bases). The germline CDR1 and CDR2 sequences are LNHDA and SQIVND (reference sequence). Trimming left V 3 bases short and J 5 bases short, with 10 bases between. The CDR3 has 13 residues. CDR3 protein: CASSIGQGYGYTF. The CDR3 coding sequence is TGTGCCAGTAGTATCGGGCAGGGGTATGGCTACACCTTC.

The chain carries TRBV28 and TRBJ2-5; 11 nucleotides align to TRBD1. J was trimmed by 5 bases and V by 6 bases; bases with no gene match: 8. The length of the CDR3 is 15 residues. Germline V lookup: CDR1 MDHEN, CDR2 SYDVKM. CDR3 in amino acids: CASSLGTGGGETQYF. CDR3 DNA sequence: TGTGCCAGCAGCTTAGGGACAGGGGGAGGGGAGACCCAGTACTTC.

The rearrangement uses TRBV19 and TRBJ2-7, with 7 bases that match TRBD1. V trimming: 5 bases; J trimming: 2 bases; junction bases outside the gene matches: 9. The CDR3 is 15 amino acids. Germline V gives CDR1 LNHDA, CDR2 SQIVND (reference sequence). CDR3 sequence reads: CASSSQGQATYEQYF. Here the CDR3 DNA reads TGTGCCAGTAGTTCCCAAGGACAGGCCACCTACGAGCAGTACTTC.

J is TRBJ2-7 and V is TRBV6-6; D is possibly TRBD2 (7 bases). Trimming removed 11 bases at V and 0 bases at J, with 11 bases between. The CDR3 consists of 12 residues. In germline, CDR1 is MNHNY, CDR2 SVGAGI (reference sequence). CDR3 sequence (DNA): TGTGCCCACGGGGGGCTCTCCTACGAGCAGTACTTC. This codes for CAHGGLSYEQYF.

This clone was detected once. The gene calls are TRBV18 and TRBJ1-3; 8 bases map to TRBD1. Germline CDR1 is KGHSH and CDR2 is LQKENI. CDR3 length: 16 residues. V trimming: 0 bases; J trimming: 4 bases; junction bases outside the gene matches: 5. CDR3 DNA sequence: TGTGCCAGCTCACCACCGGGACAGGTCTCCGGAAACACCATATATTTT. Residues: CASSPPGQVSGNTIYF.

The chain employs TRBV30 and TRBJ1-5; the D is unclear. The germline CDR1 and CDR2 sequences are GTSNPN and SVGIG (reference sequence). V was trimmed by 3 bases and J by 4 bases, leaving 7 bases between them. This CDR3 has 12 amino acids. CDR3 sequence (DNA): TGTGCCTGGAGGGGCGGGAATCAGCCCCAGCATTTT. Translating gives CAWRGGNQPQHF.

The rearrangement links TRBV5-4 to TRBJ2-5; D gene uncertain. The CDR3 contains 14 residues. Trimming shortened V by 1 base and J by 2 bases, and 9 bases separated the two germline ends. The germline V gene has CDR1 SGHNT and CDR2 YYREEE (reference sequence). In nucleotides, the CDR3 is TGTGCCAGCAGCTTGCGACCCTTACAAGAGACCCAGTACTTC. Its protein is CASSLRPLQETQYF. Full variable domain (remainder filled in from reference TRBV5-4 and TRBJ2-5): ETGVTQSPTHLIKTRGQQVTLRCSSQSGHNTVSWYQQALGQGPQFIFQYYREEENGRGNFPPRFSGLQFPNYSSELNVNALELDDSALYLCASSLRPLQETQYFGPGTRLLVL.

The V call is TRBV28, the J call TRBJ1-1; D may be TRBD1 (6 bases). Trimming took 5 bases from V and 3 from J, leaving 13 bases between them. Germline CDR1 reads MDHEN; CDR2 reads SYDVKM. This CDR3 has 14 residues. CDR3 residues: CASSTGTPYTEAFF. CDR3 sequence (DNA): TGTGCCAGCAGTACCGGGACACCCTACACTGAAGCTTTCTTT.

This rearrangement joins TRBV19 to TRBJ1-2; 7 bases map to TRBD1. Germline V gene sequence: CDR1 LNHDA, CDR2 SQIVND (reference sequence). The V gene end was trimmed by 3 bases and the J gene end by 1 base; junction bases not matched to a gene: 5. This CDR3 is built from 15 residues. CDR3 loop: CASSITGTVNYGYTF. CDR3 nucleotide sequence: TGTGCCAGTAGTATTACCGGGACAGTTAACTATGGCTACACCTTC.

This clone was detected once. J is TRBJ2-3 and V is TRBV7-6; no definite D call. V lost 1 base to trimming and J lost 6 bases, with 11 bases between them. There are 14 residues in the CDR3. Germline assignment: CDR1 SGHVS and CDR2 FNYEAQ. This CDR3 is CASSLGSFADTQYF. CDR3 coding DNA: TGTGCCAGCAGCTTAGGTAGTTTTGCGGATACGCAGTATTTT. The entire variable domain, with the rest obtained from reference TRBV7-6 and TRBJ2-3, is as follows: GAGVSQSPRYKVTKRGQDVALRCDPISGHVSLYWYRQALGQGPEFLTYFNYEAQQDKSGLPNDRFSAERPEGSISTLTIQRTEQRDSAMYRCASSLGSFADTQYFGPGTRLTVL.

The rearrangement uses TRBV4-3 and TRBJ2-1; TRBD1 agrees at 8 bases. Germline V gene lookup returns CDR1 LGHNA and CDR2 YSLEER. The CDR3 is 17 residues long. Trimming at V came to 0 bases and at J to 9 bases, leaving 13 bases not matched to a gene. CDR3 region: CASSQDPQGAPLAEQFF. CDR3 DNA sequence: TGCGCCAGCAGCCAAGACCCGCAGGGGGCGCCTCTCGCTGAGCAGTTCTTC.

J is TRBJ2-7 and V is TRBV6-6; TRBD2 might be the D (7 bases). The CDR3 is 15 amino acids. CDR1 is MNHNY, CDR2 SVGAGI, per germline (reference sequence). Trimming took off 5 bases at V and 0 bases at J, with 14 bases between the two ends. Written as DNA, the CDR3 is TGTGCCAGCAGTCCCGAGGGGGGGGGCTCCTACGAGCAGTACTTC. Translation gives CASSPEGGGSYEQYF.

The chain has TRBV5-8 and TRBJ1-3, with a possible D match to TRBD1 (5 bases). Looked up from germline, CDR1 is SGHTS and CDR2 is YDEGEE. Trimming removed 3 bases from V and 4 bases from J, with 11 bases in between. This CDR3 is 14 amino acids long. For the CDR3, the DNA is TGTGCCAGCAGCTCGGGCAGGGTGGGAAACACCATATATTTT. It encodes CASSSGRVGNTIYF.

This clone was counted a single time. The CDR3 loop reads CASSDGLKRVTGNTIYF. The CDR3 DNA reads as TGTGCCAGCAGCGATGGTCTTAAGAGGGTGACAGGAAACACCATATATTTT. V usage is TRBV9 and J usage is TRBJ1-3; D unresolved. Germline CDR1 SGDLS, CDR2 YYNGEE. V was clipped by 3 bases and J by 4 bases, with 20 bases between them. The CDR3 has 17 residues.

The V call is TRBV29-1, the J call TRBJ2-7; tentative D call: TRBD2 (5 bases). This CDR3 has 14 residues. Germline V lookup: CDR1 SQVTM, CDR2 ANQGSEA. V lost 6 bases to trimming and J lost 2 bases, with 17 bases between them. The CDR3 DNA follows: TGCAGCGTCGAATTTCCACCCGGGGCCTACGAGCAGTACTTC. Amino acids: CSVEFPPGAYEQYF.